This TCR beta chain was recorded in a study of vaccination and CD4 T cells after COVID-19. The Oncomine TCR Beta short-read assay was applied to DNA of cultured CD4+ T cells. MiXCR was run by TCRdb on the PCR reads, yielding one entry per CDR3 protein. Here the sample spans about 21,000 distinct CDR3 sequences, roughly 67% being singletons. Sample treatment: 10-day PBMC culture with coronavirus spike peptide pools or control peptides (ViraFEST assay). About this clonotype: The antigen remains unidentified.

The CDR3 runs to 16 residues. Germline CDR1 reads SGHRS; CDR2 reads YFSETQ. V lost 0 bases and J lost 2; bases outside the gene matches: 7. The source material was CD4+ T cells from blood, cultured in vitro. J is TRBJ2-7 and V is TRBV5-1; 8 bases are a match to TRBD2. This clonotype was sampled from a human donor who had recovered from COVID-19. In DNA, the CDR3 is TGCGCCAGCAGCTTGGTTGTTAGCGGGAACCCCTACGAGCAGTACTTC. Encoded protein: CASSLVVSGNPYEQYF. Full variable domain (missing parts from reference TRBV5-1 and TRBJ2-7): KAGVTQTPRYLIKTRGQQVTLSCSPISGHRSVSWYQQTPGQGLQFLFEYFSETQRNKGNFPGRFSGRQFSNSRSEMNVSTLELGDSALYLCASSLVVSGNPYEQYFGPGTRLTVT.